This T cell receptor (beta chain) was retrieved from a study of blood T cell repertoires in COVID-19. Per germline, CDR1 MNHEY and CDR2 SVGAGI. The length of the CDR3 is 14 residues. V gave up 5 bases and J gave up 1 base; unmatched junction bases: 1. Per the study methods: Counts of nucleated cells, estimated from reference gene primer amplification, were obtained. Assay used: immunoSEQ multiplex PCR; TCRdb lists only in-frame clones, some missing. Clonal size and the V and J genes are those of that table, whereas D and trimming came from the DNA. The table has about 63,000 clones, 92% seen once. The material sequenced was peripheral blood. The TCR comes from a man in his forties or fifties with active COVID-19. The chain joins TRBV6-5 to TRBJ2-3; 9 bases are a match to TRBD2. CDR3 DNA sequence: TGTGCCAGCAGTCCTAGCGGGGGCACAGATACGCAGTATTTT. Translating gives CASSPSGGTDTQYF.